Reported below is one T cell receptor beta chain. There is no known antigen for this receptor. No much larger clone is present one base from it, and per-base qualities are unavailable. This entry is derived from a study of OX40 agonist ivuxolimab in advanced cancers. Study-level background: Ivuxolimab was an agonistic, fully human IgG2 monoclonal antibody directed against OX40 (CD134), a costimulatory receptor. Prior anti-PD-1, anti-PD-L1 or anti-CTLA-4 therapy was permitted, and roughly two fifths of dose-escalation patients had received checkpoint inhibitors. Three dose-escalation patients achieved partial responses, one with hepatocellular carcinoma and two with cutaneous melanoma. A male proportion of nearly 85% and a mean age of around 60 years, ranging from about 20 to 79, were recorded for the dose-escalation cohort. Intravenous ivuxolimab was administered to patients every 2 weeks at six dose levels: 0.01, 0.1, 0.3, 1.5, 3 and 10 mg/kg. The paper reports the monotherapy dose-escalation portion (N ≈ 50 patients) of the phase I ivuxolimab trial. Peripheral TCRbeta sequencing was intended to test whether TCR sequence diversity was altered and clonal T-cell expansion was caused by ivuxolimab. Of the approximately 53 patients in dose escalation, approximately 20 had hepatocellular carcinoma, approximately 15 had melanoma, 9 had renal cell carcinoma and 9 had head and neck cancer.

CDR1 and CDR2 are read off the germline V gene (reference sequence) as LNHDA and SQIVND. V and J lose 5 bases and 0 bases, and a span of 16 bases separates them. The CDR3 runs 16 amino acids, cysteine and phenylalanine included. Left in the record is the CDR3 DNA by itself, 48 bases read in frame from the first base. To sequence the TCRbeta CDR3 region, genomic DNA was isolated from the sorted cells. The immunoSEQ Assay was used to sequence the TCRbeta CDR3 regions. Sourced from immuneACCESS, this table was stored by TCRdb with only in-frame sequences that have V and J called. A share of the clones is absent; for the studies checked, an unresolved V gene accounts for under half, and the remainder has no known explanation. This sample is represented by fewer than 50,000 clones; approximately 90% of them were singletons. Around 28% of the sample belongs to the ten largest clones. What the study reported, not specific to this receptor: After ivuxolimab, expanded clones were on average more numerous among CD8+ T cells than among CD4+ T cells. Low levels of normalized T-cell clonal expansion were also seen in some nonresponding patients. Which antigens the clonally expanded peripheral T cells were specific for was not determined. In the 0.1-3.0 mg/kg groups, partial responders were among the patients with the lowest normalized peripheral clonal expansion, particularly in CD8+ T cells. At doses of 0.1 to 3.0 mg/kg, clonal expansion of both CD4+ and CD8+ blood T cells was observed from baseline to week 6.

The trial excluded patients who had a history of autoimmune disease or were on systemic immunosuppression. In every dose cohort, peripheral blood was drawn for TCR sequencing at baseline, cycle 4 day 1, and cycle 7 day 1. Samples came from an open-label, multicenter, first-in-human phase I dose-escalation trial of ivuxolimab. Adults with locally advanced or metastatic head and neck squamous cell, hepatocellular, melanoma or renal cell carcinoma were enrolled in the trial. Before TCR sequencing, CD4+ T cells and CD8+ T cells from peripheral blood were sorted into separate populations. The input for sequencing was CD4+ or CD8+ T cells sorted from blood, taken in a trial of the OX40 agonist ivuxolimab. The clonotype comes from an adult with an advanced solid tumor such as melanoma, head and neck, liver or kidney cancer. The V and J segments used are TRBV19 and TRBJ1-2; no D gene call is confident. The nucleotide sequence reads as follows: TGTGCCAGTAGTTTTCGGCGGGCAGAGGCTAACTATGGCTACACCTTC. This codes for CASSFRRAEANYGYTF.